Listed here are 30 T cell receptor beta chains from one sample, sequenced in a study of cytomegalovirus exposure and HLA in healthy donors. Primers: 60 Vbeta forward and 13 Jbeta reverse. Generated by immunoSEQ multiplex PCR, the TCRdb table keeps only in-frame clones and is missing some. The sample shows over 100,000 clones, just under 75% of them seen only once. Sequencing used PBMCs. The receptors stem from a man aged 35-49 years in good health and CMV-seropositive.

This clone was seen many times. V and J are TRBV11-3 and TRBJ2-2; no clear D gene. CDR1 and CDR2 (germline): SGHNT, YENEEA. The CDR3 runs 13 residues. V shed 0 bases and J shed 6 bases, with 5 bases lying between them. Here the CDR3 DNA reads TGTGCCAGCAGCTTAGATTTCGCCGGGGAGCTGTTTTTT. Its translation is CASSLDFAGELFF. Full variable domain (rest looked up from reference TRBV11-3 and TRBJ2-2): EAGVVQSPRYKIIEKKQPVAFWCNPISGHNTLYWYLQNLGQGPELLIRYENEEAVDDSQLPKDRFSAERLKGVDSTLKIQPAELGDSAVYLCASSLDFAGELFFGEGSRLTVL.

V is TRBV5-1 and J is TRBJ1-1; 9 positions match TRBD1. V gave up 4 bases and J gave up 8 bases; unmatched junction bases: 6. This CDR3 is 13 amino acids long. Germline lookup yields CDR1 SGHRS and CDR2 YFSETQ. CDR3 nucleotide sequence: TGCGCCAGCAGCGCCTGGGACAGGGTAGAAGCTTTCTTT. Translation: CASSAWDRVEAFF.

The rearrangement uses TRBV5-1 and TRBJ2-5; D might be TRBD1 (6 bases). The end of the DNA aligns better with TRBJ2-7, so the J call may be wrong. The germline gives CDR1 SGHRS, CDR2 YFSETQ. This CDR3 contains 14 residues. The CDR3 DNA is TGCGCCAGCAGCCCGACAGGAGCCGGAGACGAGCAGTACTTC. The encoded protein is CASSPTGAGDEQYF.

The genes are TRBV5-1 and TRBJ2-5; D is possibly TRBD2 (6 bases). CDR1 and CDR2 from the germline V gene are SGHRS and YFSETQ. This CDR3 comprises 14 residues. V dropped 4 bases and J dropped 5 bases, with 15 bases sitting between them. The CDR3 here is CASSRRPGVETQYF. Here the CDR3 DNA reads TGCGCCAGCAGCCGGCGGCCGGGGGTCGAGACCCAGTACTTC.

The V and J genes are TRBV28 and TRBJ1-1; 8 bases are a match to TRBD1. The J segment lost 5 bases and the V segment lost 3 bases, leaving 5 bases of the junction unmatched. The CDR3 loop spans 14 amino acids. CDR1 is MDHEN and CDR2 is SYDVKM in the germline V gene. CDR3 region: CASSFSGGLTEAFF. In DNA, the CDR3 is TGTGCCAGCAGTTTTTCAGGGGGCTTAACTGAAGCTTTCTTT.

The chain combines TRBV7-2 with TRBJ1-2; D is possibly TRBD1 (5 bases). Per the germline V gene, CDR1 is SGHTA and CDR2 is FQGNSA. This CDR3 has 15 residues. V was clipped by 4 bases and J by 2 bases, with 14 bases between them. CDR3 coding DNA: TGTGCCAGCAGCTCCCCGGGACTCAAGAACTATGGCTACACCTTC. Residues: CASSSPGLKNYGYTF.

Only a few counts were recorded for this clone. The gene calls are TRBV10-3 and TRBJ1-5; 9 positions match TRBD1. V shed 11 bases, J shed 4 bases, and the junction held 18 bases outside the gene matches. CDR3 length: 17 amino acids. Germline-derived CDR1 and CDR2 are ENHRY and SYGVKD. The CDR3 region has the DNA TGTGCCGTATCACAATCCGGACAGGGGAGTTGGAATCAGCCCCAGCATTTT. Translated, it gives CAVSQSGQGSWNQPQHF.

The chain carries TRBV28 and TRBJ2-3; TRBD1 aligns across 9 bases. V was pared by 3 bases and J by 5 bases, with 3 bases of the junction left unmatched. The germline V gene encodes CDR1 MDHEN and CDR2 SYDVKM. CDR3 length: 14 residues. CDR3 region: CASSLGDRVDTQYF. The CDR3 coding sequence is TGTGCCAGCAGTTTGGGGGACAGGGTAGATACGCAGTATTTT.

This rearrangement joins TRBV28 to TRBJ1-3; 7 bases align to TRBD1. CDR1 is MDHEN and CDR2 is SYDVKM in the germline V gene. This CDR3 contains 14 residues. V dropped 3 bases and J dropped 6; count of bases not matched to a gene: 5. DNA for the CDR3: TGTGCCAGCAGTTTGGCAGGGGGTATAAACACCATATATTTT. Translated, it gives CASSLAGGINTIYF.

This clone showed up just once. The chain joins TRBV18 to TRBJ1-1; TRBD1 is a possible D gene (5 bases). This CDR3 comprises 13 residues. The germline V and J ends were trimmed by 6 bases and 3 bases, with 11 bases remaining between them. Germline values: CDR1 KGHSH, CDR2 LQKENI. In nucleotides, the CDR3 is TGTGCCAGCTCCCTAATCAGGGACACTGAAGCTTTCTTT. This translates into CASSLIRDTEAFF.

This chain links TRBV6-5 with TRBJ1-2; 7 bases map to TRBD1. Trimming removed 5 bases from V and 5 bases from J; junction bases left unmatched: 8. The germline CDR1 and CDR2 sequences are MNHEY and SVGAGI. This CDR3 has 14 amino acids. For the CDR3, the DNA is TGTGCCAGCAGTCTAGGGGGCGCGGGGTATGGCTACACCTTC. This gives the protein CASSLGGAGYGYTF.

The rearrangement uses TRBV13 and TRBJ2-7, with 9 bases fitting TRBD2. This CDR3 region has 19 residues. Germline lookup yields CDR1 PRHDT and CDR2 FYEKMQ (reference sequence). J lost 3 bases, V lost 5 bases, and 20 bases had no gene match. For the CDR3, the DNA is TGTGCCAGCAGCCCTTCGCCAGGGAGTGTCCTAGCGGGGATCTACGAGCAGTACTTC. Residues: CASSPSPGSVLAGIYEQYF.

This clone showed up just a few times. The chain combines TRBV28 with TRBJ1-1; D not certain. The CDR3 has 13 amino acids. Trimming left V 2 bases short and J 7 bases short, with 11 bases between. The germline V gene has CDR1 MDHEN and CDR2 SYDVKM. The CDR3 region is CASSLAGTYEAFF. Here the CDR3 DNA reads TGTGCCAGCAGTTTAGCAGGAACCTATGAAGCTTTCTTT.

This clone has just one count. J is TRBJ2-4 and V is TRBV7-9; TRBD2 matches at 8 bases. V lost 8 bases, J lost 5 bases, and 11 bases stayed unmatched. The CDR3 is made up of 15 amino acids. Germline assignment: CDR1 SEHNR and CDR2 FQNEAQ (reference sequence). In DNA form, the CDR3 reads TGTGCCAGCTGCCCCTCCGGGAGGGGACAAAACATTCAGTACTTC. Residues: CASCPSGRGQNIQYF.

The V call is TRBV27, the J call TRBJ1-1; D not certain. The germline gives CDR1 MNHEY, CDR2 SMNVEV (reference sequence). Trimming stripped 7 bases from V and 6 bases from J, with 15 bases between. The CDR3 loop spans 13 amino acids. CDR3 sequence reads: CASTGGPRAEAFF. The CDR3 nucleotides are TGTGCCAGCACGGGAGGCCCCCGTGCTGAAGCTTTCTTT.

This clone occurred once. This chain links TRBV28 with TRBJ2-7; D possibly corresponds to TRBD2 (6 bases). Germline loops: CDR1 MDHEN, CDR2 SYDVKM. Trimming cost V 2 bases and J 4 bases, with 18 bases left between them. The CDR3 is 16 residues long. CDR3 nucleotides: TGTGCCAGCAGTTTAGGAGGGGCCACACCCTATTACGAGCAGTACTTC. Its translation: CASSLGGATPYYEQYF.

This clone has just one count. The V and J genes are TRBV29-1 and TRBJ2-7, with a tentative D call TRBD1 (5 bases). Deletions cut 4 bases from V and 5 bases from J, with 12 bases between. Per germline, CDR1 SQVTM and CDR2 ANQGSEA. This CDR3 has 12 residues. The CDR3 loop is CSVGGRVDEQYF. As DNA, the CDR3 is TGCAGCGTTGGCGGCAGGGTAGACGAGCAGTACTTC.

The chain uses TRBV7-9 and TRBJ2-7, with D maybe TRBD2 (6 bases). Germline V gene sequence: CDR1 SEHNR, CDR2 FQNEAQ (reference sequence). The CDR3 length is 15 residues. Trimming took 1 base from V and 0 from J, leaving 10 bases between them. The CDR3 DNA follows: TGTGCCAGCAGCTTAGAGGAGGGACCCTCCTACGAGCAGTACTTC. Its translation: CASSLEEGPSYEQYF. Full variable domain (outside the CDR3, taken from reference TRBV7-9 and TRBJ2-7): DTGVSQNPRHKITKRGQNVTFRCDPISEHNRLYWYRQTLGQGPEFLTYFQNEAQLEKSRLLSDRFSAERPKGSFSTLEIQRTEQGDSAMYLCASSLEEGPSYEQYFGPGTRLTVT.

The chain recombines TRBV5-6 with TRBJ1-3, with a tentative D call TRBD1 (6 bases). V was pared by 4 bases and J by 1 base, with 15 bases between. Per germline, CDR1 SGHDT and CDR2 YYEEEE. The CDR3 spans 16 residues. CDR3 bases: TGTGCCAGCAGCCGCCCACAGGGAGAATCTGGAAACACCATATATTTT. Its translation: CASSRPQGESGNTIYF. The whole variable domain, filled in from reference TRBV5-6 and TRBJ1-3, reads DAGVTQSPTHLIKTRGQQVTLRCSPKSGHDTVSWYQQALGQGPQFIFQYYEEEERQRGNFPDRFSGHQFPNYSSELNVNALLLGDSALYLCASSRPQGESGNTIYFGEGSWLTVV.

The genes are TRBV28 and TRBJ1-5, with D possibly matching TRBD1 (6 bases). Germline V CDR1 and CDR2: MDHEN, SYDVKM. The V and J ends lost 4 bases and 5 bases respectively, with 12 bases between them. This CDR3 is 14 amino acids long. The chain's CDR3 is CASSSRTDYQPQHF. Written as DNA, the CDR3 is TGTGCCAGCAGTTCCCGGACAGACTATCAGCCCCAGCATTTT.

The rearrangement links TRBV7-2 to TRBJ2-2, with 12 bases fitting TRBD2. Unmatched junction bases numbered 6, after V lost 8 bases and J lost 5 bases. CDR1 is SGHTA and CDR2 is FQGNSA in the germline V gene. CDR3 length: 15 amino acids. In nucleotides, the CDR3 is TGTGCCAGCCCGACTAGCGGGGGAAGAACCGGGGAGCTGTTTTTT. Its protein is CASPTSGGRTGELFF.

The chain combines TRBV30 with TRBJ2-7, with 10 nucleotides matching TRBD2. V trimming: 5 bases; J trimming: 2 bases; junction bases outside the gene matches: 6. The CDR3 runs to 14 residues. Germline-derived CDR1 and CDR2 are GTSNPN and SVGIG (reference sequence). The CDR3 region has the DNA TGTGCCTGGGGTAGCGGGAGGCCCCCCTACGAGCAGTACTTC. Its protein product is CAWGSGRPPYEQYF.

V is TRBV10-3 and J is TRBJ2-7; TRBD2 might be the D (5 bases). The CDR3 is 12 residues long. Germline assignment: CDR1 ENHRY and CDR2 SYGVKD. CDR3 nucleotide sequence: TGTGCAAGCCTTACAGCGGAAGGCGAGCAGTACTTC. Protein product: CASLTAEGEQYF.

This clone was picked up a small number of times. This chain uses TRBV30 with TRBJ2-7; 7 bases are a match to TRBD1. The CDR3 is made up of 15 amino acids. Germline-derived CDR1 and CDR2 are GTSNPN and SVGIG (reference sequence). V lost 0 bases, J lost 4 bases, and 9 bases stayed unmatched. In nucleotides, the CDR3 is TGTGCCTGGAGTGTACTCTTAGTACAGGGGTACGAGCAGTACTTC. It yields the protein CAWSVLLVQGYEQYF. Filled out from reference TRBV30 and TRBJ2-7, the complete variable domain reads SQTIHQWPATLVQPVGSPLSLECTVEGTSNPNLYWYRQAAGRGLQLLFYSVGIGQISSEVPQNLSASRPQDRQFILSSKKLLLSDSGFYLCAWSVLLVQGYEQYFGPGTRLTVT.

V and J are TRBV19 and TRBJ1-3; D gene ambiguous. The germline gives CDR1 LNHDA, CDR2 SQIVND (reference sequence). CDR3 size: 17 residues. V lost 2 bases, J lost 0 bases, and 14 bases lay in between. The CDR3 nucleotides read TGTGCCAGTAGTATAAGCACCTCGGCAGGCTCTGGAAACACCATATATTTT. Protein sequence: CASSISTSAGSGNTIYF. Supplemented by reference TRBV19 and TRBJ1-3, the full variable domain reads DGGITQSPKYLFRKEGQNVTLSCEQNLNHDAMYWYRQDPGQGLRLIYYSQIVNDFQKGDIAEGYSVSREKKESFPLTVTSAQKNPTAFYLCASSISTSAGSGNTIYFGEGSWLTVV.

This clone was found once. The V and J genes are TRBV5-4 and TRBJ1-4; D not certain. The germline gives CDR1 SGHNT, CDR2 YYREEE (reference sequence). Trimming pared 4 bases from V and 0 bases from J, leaving 4 bases between. This CDR3 has 13 residues. The CDR3 spells CASSRATNEKLFF. In DNA, the CDR3 is TGTGCCAGCAGCCGGGCAACTAATGAAAAACTGTTTTTT.

The gene calls are TRBV5-4 and TRBJ1-2; a weak D match, TRBD1 (6 bases). Trimming removed 7 bases at V and 4 bases at J, with 14 bases between. This CDR3 has 13 amino acids. The germline V gene encodes CDR1 SGHNT and CDR2 YYREEE (reference sequence). CDR3 residues: CASRRTASYGYTF. The CDR3 nucleotides are TGTGCCAGCCGGAGGACAGCCAGCTATGGCTACACCTTC.

The chain carries TRBV28 and TRBJ2-7; 9 bases are shared with TRBD2. From germline, CDR1 is MDHEN and CDR2 SYDVKM. The CDR3 runs 14 residues. With V trimmed by 5 bases and J by 5 bases, 7 bases remained unmatched. Here the CDR3 reads CASSGGRALNEQYF. In DNA form, the CDR3 reads TGTGCCAGCAGTGGCGGGAGGGCCTTGAACGAGCAGTACTTC. The full variable domain, in which reference TRBV28 and TRBJ2-7 provide the parts outside the CDR3, is DVKVTQSSRYLVKRTGEKVFLECVQDMDHENMFWYRQDPGLGLRLIYFSYDVKMKEKGDIPEGYSVSREKKERFSLILESASTNQTSMYLCASSGGRALNEQYFGPGTRLTVT.

The chain links TRBV28 to TRBJ1-1, with D unclear. Germline CDR1 and CDR2: MDHEN and SYDVKM. The CDR3 loop spans 14 amino acids. Trimming stripped 6 bases from V and 0 bases from J, with 11 bases between. This CDR3 reads CASSPTDLNTEAFF. Written as DNA, the CDR3 is TGTGCCAGCAGCCCCACGGACTTGAACACTGAAGCTTTCTTT.

The chain carries TRBV7-6 and TRBJ2-1; 11 positions match TRBD2. This CDR3 contains 15 residues. After removal of 5 bases from V and 4 bases from J, the junction contained 4 bases not matched to a gene. CDR1 is SGHVS and CDR2 is FNYEAQ in the germline V gene. The CDR3: CASSLGTSGYNEQFF. In DNA, the CDR3 is TGTGCCAGCAGCCTCGGGACTAGCGGTTACAATGAGCAGTTCTTC.